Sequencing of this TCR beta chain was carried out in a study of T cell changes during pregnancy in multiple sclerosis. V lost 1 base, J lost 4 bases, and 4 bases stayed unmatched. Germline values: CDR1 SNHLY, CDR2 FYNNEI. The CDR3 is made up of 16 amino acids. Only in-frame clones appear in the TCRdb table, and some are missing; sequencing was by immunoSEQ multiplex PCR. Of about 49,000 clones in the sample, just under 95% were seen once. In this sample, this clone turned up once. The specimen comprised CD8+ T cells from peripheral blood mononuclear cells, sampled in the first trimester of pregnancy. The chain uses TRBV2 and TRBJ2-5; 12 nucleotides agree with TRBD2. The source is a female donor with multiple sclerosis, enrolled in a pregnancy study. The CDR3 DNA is TGTGCCAGCAGTGAAGGGTCACTAGCGGGAGGAGAGACCCAGTACTTC. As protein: CASSEGSLAGGETQYF.